A single sample is the source of the 27 T cell receptor beta chains below, sequenced in a study of blood T cell repertoires in COVID-19. Sequencing used immunoSEQ multiplex PCR; TCRdb keeps in-frame clones, though not all of them. The sample records about 97,000 clones, approximately 92% being singletons. Material for sequencing was peripheral blood. These receptors all stem from a man aged 50 or older with active COVID-19.

The CDR3 here is CASSLEGTAYEQYF. The CDR3 DNA sequence: TGTGCCAGCAGCCTAGAGGGGACAGCCTACGAGCAGTACTTC. This chain connects TRBV9 to TRBJ2-7; 7 bases line up with TRBD1. This CDR3 has 14 amino acids. V was clipped by 4 bases and J by 2 bases; unmatched bases: 6. The germline gives CDR1 SGDLS, CDR2 YYNGEE.

This sequence joins TRBV14 and TRBJ1-6; 8 bases match TRBD1. The CDR3 length is 16 residues. V shed 5 bases and J 7 bases; nucleotides not matched to a gene: 10. The germline gives CDR1 SGHDN, CDR2 FVKESK. The CDR3 nucleotides read TGTGCCAGCAGCGAAAGACAGGGGACGAGGAATTCACCCCTCCACTTT. As protein: CASSERQGTRNSPLHF.

The chain recombines TRBV28 with TRBJ2-6, with D possibly being TRBD1 (5 bases). The CDR3 runs to 15 residues. The V end lost 6 bases, the J end lost 4 bases, and 13 bases lay between the germline ends. Germline lookup yields CDR1 MDHEN and CDR2 SYDVKM. CDR3 in DNA: TGTGCCAGCAGCAGGACACTCTCCGGGGCCAACGTCCTGACTTTC. Residues: CASSRTLSGANVLTF.

The rearrangement uses TRBV3-1 (or the pseudogene TRBV3-2) and TRBJ2-1; TRBD2 matches 12 bases. V dropped 4 bases and J dropped 5; count of bases not matched to a gene: 6. The CDR3 spans 16 residues. Per germline, CDR1 LGHDT and CDR2 YNNKEL (reference sequence). The DNA of the CDR3 is TGTGCCAGCAGCCGGACTAGCGGGGCGAAGAACAATGAGCAGTTCTTC. Its translation is CASSRTSGAKNNEQFF.

V and J are TRBV5-4 and TRBJ1-1, with 9 bases identical to TRBD1. Trimming took 0 bases from V and 12 from J; bases not matched to a gene: 3. The V gene's germline CDR1 is SGHNT and CDR2 YYREEE (reference sequence). The CDR3 is made up of 12 amino acids. The CDR3 DNA reads TGTGCCAGCAGCTTGGACAGGGGGCACCCTTTCTTT. Encoded protein: CASSLDRGHPFF.

The table lists this clone with a few counts. The CDR3 coding sequence is TGCAGCGTTGCTAGGCAGGGGGGTGAGCAGTTCTTC. This encodes CSVARQGGEQFF. The chain has TRBV29-1 and TRBJ2-1; D perhaps matches TRBD1 (7 bases). Germline V CDR1 and CDR2: SQVTM, ANQGSEA. V dropped 4 bases and J dropped 9 bases, with 13 bases sitting between them. This CDR3 is 12 amino acids long.

V is TRBV27 and J is TRBJ2-2; D is uncertain. The germline V gene has CDR1 MNHEY and CDR2 SMNVEV (reference sequence). V was trimmed by 10 bases and J by 0 bases, leaving 9 bases between them. This CDR3 comprises 13 residues. DNA of the CDR3: TGTGCCACTAAGCGATCGAACACCGGGGAGCTGTTTTTT. Protein: CATKRSNTGELFF.

V gene TRBV27 combines with J gene TRBJ2-1; tentative D call: TRBD1 (5 bases). The length of the CDR3 is 12 residues. The V end lost 6 bases, the J end lost 4 bases, and 7 bases lay between the germline ends. In germline, CDR1 is MNHEY, CDR2 SMNVEV (reference sequence). This CDR3 reads CASSSGYNEQFF. The CDR3 nucleotides read TGTGCCAGCAGCTCAGGGTACAATGAGCAGTTCTTC.

The chain couples TRBV5-6 to TRBJ1-4, with TRBD1 identical over 12 bases. Germline lookup yields CDR1 SGHDT and CDR2 YYEEEE. V was clipped by 5 bases and J by 6 bases; unmatched bases: 8. The CDR3 consists of 16 residues. The CDR3 spells CASRDTGTGGDEKLFF. The CDR3 nucleotides are TGTGCCAGCAGGGACACCGGGACAGGGGGCGATGAAAAACTGTTTTTT. The complete variable domain, with remaining parts taken from reference TRBV5-6 and TRBJ1-4, reads DAGVTQSPTHLIKTRGQQVTLRCSPKSGHDTVSWYQQALGQGPQFIFQYYEEEERQRGNFPDRFSGHQFPNYSSELNVNALLLGDSALYLCASRDTGTGGDEKLFFGSGTQLSVL.

The chain employs TRBV7-8 and TRBJ1-2, with 10 bases that match TRBD1. Trimming at V came to 3 bases and at J to 0 bases, leaving 7 bases not matched to a gene. The CDR3 consists of 17 residues. The germline CDR1 and CDR2 sequences are SGHVS and FQNEAQ. The CDR3 region is CASSFGQGEGANYGYTF. The CDR3, as DNA: TGTGCCAGCAGCTTTGGACAGGGGGAGGGAGCTAACTATGGCTACACCTTC. Drawing the rest from reference TRBV7-8 and TRBJ1-2, the complete variable domain is GAGVSQSPRYKVAKRGQDVALRCDPISGHVSLFWYQQALGQGPEFLTYFQNEAQLDKSGLPSDRFFAERPEGSVSTLKIQRTQQEDSAVYLCASSFGQGEGANYGYTFGSGTRLTVV.

CDR3 region: CATSGKLAGASDTQYF. DNA for the CDR3: TGTGCCACCAGTGGTAAACTAGCGGGAGCGTCAGATACGCAGTATTTT. The V gene is TRBV24-1, the J gene TRBJ2-3, with 11 bases identical to TRBD2. This CDR3 is built from 16 residues. The trim removed 5 bases at V and 4 bases at J, leaving 7 bases unmatched. Looked up from germline, CDR1 is KGHDR and CDR2 is SFDVKD.

V usage is TRBV30 and J usage is TRBJ1-1; D is perhaps TRBD1 (6 bases). V lost 7 bases, J lost 1 base, and 10 bases lay in between. The CDR3 extends over 12 amino acids. Per the germline V gene, CDR1 is GTSNPN and CDR2 is SVGIG (reference sequence). CDR3 protein: CASQGQNTEAFF. The CDR3, as DNA: TGTGCCTCCCAGGGGCAGAACACTGAAGCTTTCTTT.

The chain employs TRBV28 and TRBJ2-7; D perhaps matches TRBD2 (5 bases). The CDR3 has 13 amino acids. Trimming pared 5 bases from V and 1 base from J, leaving 9 bases between. Germline values: CDR1 MDHEN, CDR2 SYDVKM. The CDR3, as DNA: TGTGCCAGCAGTATCGGGAATTCCTACGAGCAGTACTTC. Encoded protein: CASSIGNSYEQYF.

V usage is TRBV10-3 and J usage is TRBJ2-1; TRBD2 matches 9 bases. Trimming took 7 bases from V and 0 from J; bases not matched to a gene: 1. The CDR3 covers 14 residues. CDR1 is ENHRY and CDR2 is SYGVKD in the germline V gene. The CDR3 region is CAINSGSSYNEQFF. Here the CDR3 DNA reads TGTGCCATCAATAGCGGGAGCTCCTACAATGAGCAGTTCTTC.

This chain joins TRBV7-6 and TRBJ2-6; 7 bases are shared with TRBD1. Germline V gene lookup returns CDR1 SGHVS and CDR2 FNYEAQ. Losses at the gene ends were 5 bases for V and 4 bases for J; bases not matched to a gene: 5. There are 15 residues in the CDR3. CDR3 region: CASSRDRAGANVLTF. The CDR3, as DNA: TGTGCCAGCAGCAGAGACAGGGCAGGGGCCAACGTCCTGACTTTC.

The rearrangement joins TRBV5-1 to TRBJ2-7; no definite D call. Trimming stripped 4 bases from V and 0 bases from J, with 11 bases between. From germline, CDR1 is SGHRS and CDR2 YFSETQ. The CDR3 contains 14 residues. The CDR3 loop reads CASSVAEPSYEQYF. The CDR3 nucleotides are TGCGCCAGCAGCGTGGCGGAGCCCTCCTACGAGCAGTACTTC.

This chain uses TRBV29-1 with TRBJ2-1; 11 bases are a match to TRBD2. Germline V gene lookup returns CDR1 SQVTM and CDR2 ANQGSEA. After removal of 7 bases from V and 0 bases from J, the junction contained 2 bases not matched to a gene. The CDR3 is 14 amino acids. Here the CDR3 DNA reads TGCAGCGCCGGACTAGCGGGCTCCTACAATGAGCAGTTCTTC. Its protein is CSAGLAGSYNEQFF.

V gene TRBV9 combines with J gene TRBJ2-1, with TRBD1 matching 7 bases. This CDR3 contains 15 residues. From germline, CDR1 is SGDLS and CDR2 YYNGEE. The J segment lost 4 bases and the V segment lost 1 base, leaving 5 bases of the junction unmatched. The CDR3 region is CASSVQQGIYNEQFF. CDR3 DNA sequence: TGTGCCAGCAGCGTACAACAGGGGATATACAATGAGCAGTTCTTC.

A word on this clone: The sample contains more than one DNA sequence encoding this CDR3. The chain is built from TRBV19 and TRBJ2-6; D gene ambiguous. V lost 0 bases to trimming and J lost 0 bases, with 3 bases between them. Germline CDR1 and CDR2: LNHDA and SQIVND (reference sequence). This CDR3 is built from 15 residues. The CDR3 spells CASSIDSSGANVLTF. CDR3 DNA: TGTGCCAGTAGTATAGATAGCTCTGGGGCCAACGTCCTGACTTTC.

The rearrangement uses TRBV5-5 and TRBJ2-3; TRBD2 matches 10 bases. V gave up 3 bases and J gave up 2 bases; unmatched junction bases: 15. In germline, CDR1 is SGHKS, CDR2 YYEKEE (reference sequence). The CDR3 runs 19 residues. The CDR3 DNA reads as TGTGCCAGCAGCTGGTTAACGAGCGGGAGGGCCATTCACACAGATACGCAGTATTTT. It encodes CASSWLTSGRAIHTDTQYF.

The chain recombines TRBV5-1 with TRBJ2-1; TRBD2 matches at 10 bases. Germline V gives CDR1 SGHRS, CDR2 YFSETQ. Trimming took 3 bases from V and 3 from J; bases not matched to a gene: 12. The CDR3 totals 18 residues. The CDR3 loop is CASSSLSQAGGNYNEQFF. The CDR3 DNA is TGCGCCAGCAGCTCCCTCTCTCAAGCGGGAGGGAACTACAATGAGCAGTTCTTC.

The chain couples TRBV7-9 to TRBJ2-2; D possibly corresponds to TRBD2 (6 bases). The CDR3 consists of 14 residues. Germline V CDR1 and CDR2: SEHNR, FQNEAQ (reference sequence). Deletions cut 8 bases from V and 2 bases from J, with 12 bases between. CDR3 protein: CASRGVFNTGELFF. The CDR3 bases are TGTGCCAGCCGCGGGGTCTTTAACACCGGGGAGCTGTTTTTT.

The rearrangement joins TRBV7-7 to TRBJ1-1, with D perhaps TRBD1 (5 bases). V gave up 5 bases and J gave up 6 bases, with 10 bases separating them. The CDR3 spans 12 residues. CDR1 and CDR2 (germline): SSHAT, FNYEAQ (reference sequence). CDR3: CASSRRGAEAFF. CDR3 nucleotide sequence: TGTGCCAGCAGCCGGCGGGGGGCTGAAGCTTTCTTT.

The chain combines TRBV5-4 with TRBJ2-5; D is perhaps TRBD1 (6 bases). Trimming pared 3 bases from V and 2 bases from J, leaving 14 bases between. CDR3 length: 15 residues. Germline CDR1 and CDR2: SGHNT and YYREEE (reference sequence). CDR3 protein: CASSYGGAGQETQYF. CDR3 coding DNA: TGTGCCAGCAGCTATGGGGGCGCAGGTCAAGAGACCCAGTACTTC.

The chain has TRBV27 and TRBJ1-1; D is possibly TRBD1 (6 bases). Trimming took 8 bases from V and 5 from J, leaving 18 bases between them. The CDR3 is 14 amino acids. CDR1 and CDR2 (germline): MNHEY, SMNVEV (reference sequence). The CDR3 is CASLPIGGRTEAFF. CDR3 DNA: TGTGCCAGCTTACCAATTGGGGGCCGAACTGAAGCTTTCTTT.

The chain links TRBV28 to TRBJ2-7; 8 bases agree with TRBD1. Trimming took 5 bases from V and 5 from J; bases not matched to a gene: 8. CDR1 is MDHEN, CDR2 SYDVKM, per germline. The CDR3 is 14 residues long. CDR3 sequence: CASSTPQGAHEQYF. The CDR3 DNA sequence: TGTGCCAGCAGTACCCCCCAGGGGGCCCACGAGCAGTACTTC.

The table lists this clone with a count of one. Other DNA variants within this sample encode the same CDR3. The chain combines TRBV28 with TRBJ1-2; maybe TRBD1 (6 bases). Deletions cut 5 bases from V and 5 bases from J, with 9 bases between. The CDR3 contains 12 residues. The germline CDR1 and CDR2 sequences are MDHEN and SYDVKM. CDR3 sequence (DNA): TGTGCCAGCAGTCCCGGACAGTATGGCTACACCTTC. This translates into CASSPGQYGYTF.